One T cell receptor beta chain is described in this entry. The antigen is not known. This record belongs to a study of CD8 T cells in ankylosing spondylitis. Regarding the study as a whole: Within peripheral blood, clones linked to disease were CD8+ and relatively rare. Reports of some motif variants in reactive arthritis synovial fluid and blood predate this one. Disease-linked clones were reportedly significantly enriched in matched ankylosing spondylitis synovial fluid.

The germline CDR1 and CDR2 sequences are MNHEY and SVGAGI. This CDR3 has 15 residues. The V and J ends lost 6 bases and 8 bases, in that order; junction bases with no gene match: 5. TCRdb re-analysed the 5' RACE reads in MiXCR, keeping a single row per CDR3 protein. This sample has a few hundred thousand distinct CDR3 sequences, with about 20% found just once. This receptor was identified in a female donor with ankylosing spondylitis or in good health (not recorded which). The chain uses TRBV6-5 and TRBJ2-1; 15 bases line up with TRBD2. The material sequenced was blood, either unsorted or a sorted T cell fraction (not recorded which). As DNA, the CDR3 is TGTGCCAGCAGACTCGGACTAGCGGGAGGGTATGAGCAGTTCTTC. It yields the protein CASRLGLAGGYEQFF.